One sample yielded the 20 T cell receptor beta chains listed below, sequenced in a study of T cells in Graves' hyperthyroidism and ophthalmopathy. The source material, RNA transcripts, was used to amplify TCR beta CDR3 regions. TCR CDR3 regions were first amplified by RT-PCR with HTBI primers. A single record per CDR3 protein comes from TCRdb applying MiXCR to the multiplex PCR reads. The sample consists of about 690,000 distinct CDR3 sequences, around 16% of them appearing once. Input material: blood. The receptors were sampled from a man over 45 with Graves' hyperthyroidism.

The V and J genes are TRBV6-2 or TRBV6-3 and TRBJ1-1; a possible D gene is TRBD1 (6 bases). The germline V and J ends were trimmed by 7 bases and 5 bases, with 20 bases remaining between them. Germline V CDR1 and CDR2: MNHEY, SVGEGT. The CDR3 runs 15 residues. CDR3 nucleotide sequence: TGTGCCAGCAAACTACAGGGTCCCCGGTGGACTGAAGCTTTCTTT. It translates to CASKLQGPRWTEAFF.

This clonotype occurred a few times. The chain joins TRBV28 to TRBJ2-1; 10 bases match TRBD2. V trimming: 6 bases; J trimming: 3 bases; junction bases outside the gene matches: 26. Germline V gene sequence: CDR1 MDHEN, CDR2 SYDVKM. The length of the CDR3 is 22 residues. The CDR3 spells CASRHPSGSLWSLLGVYNEQFF. In DNA, the CDR3 is TGTGCCAGCAGACATCCTAGCGGGAGTCTTTGGAGTCTACTCGGGGTCTACAATGAGCAGTTCTTC.

The rearrangement uses TRBV11-3 and TRBJ2-1; no definite D call. The CDR3 totals 15 residues. V was shortened by 5 bases and J by 4 bases, with 15 bases between the two germline ends. Looked up from germline, CDR1 is SGHNT and CDR2 is YENEEA. CDR3 residues: CASSQDTSLYNEQFF. CDR3 DNA: TGTGCCAGCAGCCAAGACACCAGTTTATACAATGAGCAGTTCTTC.

The chain links TRBV19 to TRBJ1-4, with TRBD1 identical over 7 bases. CDR3 size: 15 residues. Germline-derived CDR1 and CDR2 are LNHDA and SQIVND (reference sequence). V gave up 7 bases and J gave up 2 bases; unmatched junction bases: 7. The CDR3 here is CASTTTGVTNEKLFF. The CDR3 bases are TGTGCCAGTACCACTACAGGGGTCACTAATGAAAAACTGTTTTTT.

To note about this clonotype: This could be a read error, since a much larger clone is one nucleotide away. This chain joins TRBV3-1 and TRBJ2-3; the match to TRBD1 covers 7 bases. This CDR3 is built from 14 residues. Per germline, CDR1 LGHDT and CDR2 YNNKEL (reference sequence). Losses at the gene ends were 5 bases for V and 1 base for J; bases not matched to a gene: 3. The CDR3 DNA follows: TGTGCCAGCAGCTTCGACAGGGGCACAGATACGCAGTATTTT. Amino acids: CASSFDRGTDTQYF.

This clonotype was counted ten times or more. The V and J genes are TRBV24-1 and TRBJ2-3, with a tentative D call TRBD1 (6 bases). The CDR3 totals 14 residues. The V end was cut by 4 bases, the J end by 4 bases, with 11 bases between. Germline loops: CDR1 KGHDR, CDR2 SFDVKD. CDR3 coding DNA: TGTGCCACCAGTGAGACGGGGACACCAGATACGCAGTATTTT. Translating it yields CATSETGTPDTQYF.

Concerning this clonotype itself: An end of the junction does not agree with germline; a read error may underlie this. The chain carries TRBV27 and TRBJ1-1, with D perhaps TRBD1 (6 bases). CDR1 is MNHEY, CDR2 SMNVEV, per germline (reference sequence). The CDR3 sequence is 13 residues long. The CDR3 reads CAGSLFRGTEALF. The CDR3 DNA reads TGTGCCGGCAGTTTATTCAGGGGCACTGAAGCTCTCTTT.

This clonotype was counted many times. The chain joins TRBV20-1 to TRBJ2-7; weak D call: TRBD2 (6 bases). Trimming cost V 6 bases and J 3 bases, with 27 bases left between them. Germline assignment: CDR1 DFQATT and CDR2 SNEGSKA (reference sequence). The CDR3 is 17 amino acids. Here the CDR3 DNA reads TGCAGTGCGACCGGGCCGAGTGAGGGACTGGGAGGCTACGAGCAGTACTTC. Amino acids: CSATGPSEGLGGYEQYF.

In the case of this clonotype: Germline is not matched at one junction end, which may reflect a read error. This rearrangement joins TRBV6-5 to TRBJ2-1, with TRBD2 matching 12 bases. Germline V gene sequence: CDR1 MNHEY, CDR2 SVGAGI. There are 15 residues in the CDR3. The CDR3 DNA follows: TGTGTCAGCAGTTATCTAGCGGGAGGGAACAATGAGCAGTTCTTC. Encoded protein: CVSSYLAGGNNEQFF.

This sequence joins TRBV5-1 and TRBJ1-3, with D possibly being TRBD1 (6 bases). V lost 1 base and J 4 bases, leaving 12 bases between the germline ends. Germline V gene lookup returns CDR1 SGHRS and CDR2 YFSETQ. This CDR3 is 15 amino acids long. The CDR3 here is CASSLSSGTGNTIYF. CDR3 nucleotides: TGCGCCAGCAGCTTGTCATCAGGGACAGGAAACACCATATATTTT.

This clonotype was seen only a few times. The J gene is TRBJ2-3, the V gene TRBV27; TRBD2 aligns across 9 bases. The CDR3 consists of 18 residues. Germline loops: CDR1 MNHEY, CDR2 SMNVEV (reference sequence). Germline trimming cut 2 bases from V and 7 bases from J; bases unmatched to any gene: 16. The CDR3 is CASSLTLWASGTTYTQYF. The CDR3 nucleotides are TGTGCCAGCAGTTTAACCCTCTGGGCTAGCGGGACGACTTATACGCAGTATTTT.

This clonotype was observed a handful of times. The J gene is TRBJ2-1, the V gene TRBV10-2; 7 nucleotides align to TRBD2. This CDR3 spans 17 amino acids. CDR1 and CDR2 (germline): WSHSY, SAAADI. Trimming cost V 3 bases and J 2 bases; bases outside gene matches: 10. CDR3 sequence (DNA): TGCGCCAGCAGTGATGACGGGAGGAAGAAAACCTACAATGAGCAGTTCTTC. It codes for CASSDDGRKKTYNEQFF.

This clonotype was counted only a few times. The chain couples TRBV19 to TRBJ2-1, with a possible D match to TRBD2 (6 bases). The CDR3 loop spans 14 amino acids. The V end lost 5 bases, the J end lost 7 bases, and 15 bases lay between the germline ends. Germline V CDR1 and CDR2: LNHDA, SQIVND (reference sequence). CDR3 DNA sequence: TGTGCCAGTAGTGTATGGGAGGTCGATAATGAGCAGTTCTTC. Its translation: CASSVWEVDNEQFF.

This clonotype appeared many times. The DNA for the CDR3 is TGTGCCAGCAGCACGGGACACGAGAGGGCCCAGTACTTC. Its protein product is CASSTGHERAQYF. This chain uses TRBV2 with TRBJ2-5; a possible D gene is TRBD1 (6 bases). Germline loops: CDR1 SNHLY, CDR2 FYNNEI. This CDR3 is built from 13 residues. The V end was cut by 6 bases, the J end by 9 bases, with 17 bases between.

CDR3 amino acids: CASSLVAGDFTDTQYF. For the CDR3, the DNA is TGCGCCAGCAGCTTGGTGGCGGGAGACTTCACAGATACGCAGTATTTT. The chain uses TRBV5-1 and TRBJ2-3; 7 positions match TRBD2. V lost 0 bases and J lost 2; bases outside the gene matches: 6. CDR3 length equals 16 residues. CDR1 is SGHRS, CDR2 YFSETQ, per germline.

This clonotype was counted only a few times. This chain uses TRBV6-7 with TRBJ2-7; maybe TRBD1 (5 bases). TRBV6-7 counts as an open reading frame of uncertain function. Between the trimmed V and J ends, which lost 1 base and 1 base, there was a span of 20 bases. The CDR3 extends over 18 amino acids. The chain's CDR3 is CASSYLAPDSSPSYEQYF. The CDR3, as DNA: TGTGCCAGCAGTTACTTAGCCCCCGACAGTTCTCCTTCCTACGAGCAGTACTTC.

In this sample, this clonotype turned up many times. The gene calls are TRBV27 and TRBJ2-7; D remains ambiguous. The germline CDR1 and CDR2 sequences are MNHEY and SMNVEV (reference sequence). The CDR3 consists of 13 residues. V was clipped by 8 bases and J by 5 bases, with 16 bases between them. The DNA of the CDR3 is TGTGCCAGCGGCTGGAAGGGTGCCCACGAGCAGTACTTC. It specifies CASGWKGAHEQYF.

This clonotype has ten or more counts. The chain has TRBV7-9 and TRBJ1-4; 7 bases line up with TRBD1. The CDR3 spans 13 residues. V shed 6 bases and J 8 bases; nucleotides not matched to a gene: 6. In germline, CDR1 is SEHNR, CDR2 FQNEAQ (reference sequence). CDR3 residues: CASRHPGGEKLFF. DNA of the CDR3: TGTGCCAGCAGGCATCCAGGGGGAGAAAAACTGTTTTTT.

This rearrangement joins TRBV6-1 to TRBJ1-5; TRBD1 is a possible D gene (6 bases). The V and J ends lost 5 bases and 4 bases respectively, with 12 bases between them. CDR3 length: 14 residues. Germline assignment: CDR1 MNHNS and CDR2 SASEGT. The CDR3 DNA follows: TGTGCCAGCAGTCCCAGGGGACGGAATCAGCCCCAGCATTTT. Its protein is CASSPRGRNQPQHF.

In this sample, this clonotype turned up a few times. V gene TRBV5-6 combines with J gene TRBJ1-1; D might be TRBD1 (5 bases). With 0 bases removed from V and 0 bases from J, the gap between germline ends came to 12 bases. CDR1 is SGHDT, CDR2 YYEEEE, per germline. The CDR3 length is 16 residues. The CDR3 sequence: CASSLEVEGLNTEAFF. Written as DNA, the CDR3 is TGTGCCAGCAGCTTGGAAGTGGAGGGACTGAACACTGAAGCTTTCTTT. Full variable domain (remainder filled in from reference TRBV5-6 and TRBJ1-1): DAGVTQSPTHLIKTRGQQVTLRCSPKSGHDTVSWYQQALGQGPQFIFQYYEEEERQRGNFPDRFSGHQFPNYSSELNVNALLLGDSALYLCASSLEVEGLNTEAFFGQGTRLTVV.